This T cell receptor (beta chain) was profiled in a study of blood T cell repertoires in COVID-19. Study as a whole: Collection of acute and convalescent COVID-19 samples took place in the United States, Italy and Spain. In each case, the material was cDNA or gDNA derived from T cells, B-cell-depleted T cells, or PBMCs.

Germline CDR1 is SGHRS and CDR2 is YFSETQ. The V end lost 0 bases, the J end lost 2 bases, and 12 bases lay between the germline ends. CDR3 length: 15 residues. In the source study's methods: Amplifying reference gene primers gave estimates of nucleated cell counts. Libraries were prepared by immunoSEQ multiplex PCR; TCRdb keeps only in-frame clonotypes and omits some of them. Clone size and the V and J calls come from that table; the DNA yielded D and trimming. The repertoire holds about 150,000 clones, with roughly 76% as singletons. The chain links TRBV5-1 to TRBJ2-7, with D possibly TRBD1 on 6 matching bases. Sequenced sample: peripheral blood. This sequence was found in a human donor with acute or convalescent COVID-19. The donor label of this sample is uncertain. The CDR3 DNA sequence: TGCGCCAGCAGCTTGGAAATACAGGGTCCCTACGAGCAGTACTTC. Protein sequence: CASSLEIQGPYEQYF. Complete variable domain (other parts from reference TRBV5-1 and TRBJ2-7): KAGVTQTPRYLIKTRGQQVTLSCSPISGHRSVSWYQQTPGQGLQFLFEYFSETQRNKGNFPGRFSGRQFSNSRSEMNVSTLELGDSALYLCASSLEIQGPYEQYFGPGTRLTVT.